The clone carrying this TCR beta chain came up many times. The antigen remains undetermined. The sample belongs to a study of regulatory T cells in long-lasting Graves disease. For the study at large: Persistent cases were those of Graves' disease that involved over 5 years of antithyroid drugs with positive TSH receptor antibodies.

The CDR3 spans 13 residues. The V gene's germline CDR1 is SGHTA and CDR2 FQGNSA. The V and J ends lost 0 bases and 4 bases respectively, with 6 bases between them. CDR3-region Arm-PCR and iRepertoire HTBI primers produced the TCR beta libraries. TCRdb itself ran the multiplex PCR reads through MiXCR, one entry per CDR3 protein. The profile shows a few hundred thousand distinct CDR3 sequences, around 23% of them singletons. Time point given: persistent/refractory GD, antithyroid drugs over 5 years with positive TRAb. Generation of the TCR library employed RNA extracted from PBMCs. Study results and limitations: Analysis covered peripheral blood alone, not thyroid tissue.

The V and J genes are TRBV7-2 and TRBJ1-2; perhaps TRBD1 as D (6 bases). The receptor was isolated from a female donor with Graves disease. The sequencing here drew on peripheral blood mononuclear cells (PBMCs), taken when the disease was refractory, from a patient treated with antithyroid drugs. This chain's CDR3 is CASSLAGGYGYTF. CDR3 DNA: TGTGCCAGCAGCTTAGCAGGGGGCTATGGCTACACCTTC.